This is a list of T cell receptor beta chains from one sample in a study of regulatory T cells in long-lasting Graves disease. A single record per CDR3 protein comes from TCRdb applying MiXCR to the multiplex PCR reads. The table shows a few hundred thousand distinct CDR3 sequences, with 23% occurring only once. The source was peripheral blood mononuclear cells (PBMCs), collected when the disease was refractory, from a patient treated with antithyroid drugs. These receptors were obtained from a female donor with Graves disease. Each CDR3 is given with its conserved first and last residue.

V	J	length	CDR3
TRBV7-2	TRBJ1-1	15	CASSNGQGWNTEAFF
TRBV7-8	TRBJ2-2	16	CASSSGGGGNTGELFF
TRBV20-1	TRBJ1-6	15	CSARETPTDNSPLHF
TRBV7-2	TRBJ1-4	14	CASSFSGTNEKLFF
TRBV5-5	TRBJ2-2	15	CASSWTGGVTGELFF
TRBV15	TRBJ1-2	15	CATSEGTGGGYGYTF
TRBV5-4	TRBJ2-7	13	CASSWETGATLYF
TRBV5-1	TRBJ2-7	16	CASSLIPGQGTYEQYF
TRBV19	TRBJ2-7	13	CASSIGSWNEQYF
TRBV6-1	TRBJ1-5	13	CAGSGGSNQPQHF
TRBV7-9	TRBJ2-2	16	CASSFLTSGYTGELFF
TRBV28	TRBJ1-1	14	CASRGAGNPTEAFF
TRBV3-1	TRBJ1-1	15	CASSQDPRGGTEAFF
TRBV7-9	TRBJ2-2	14	CASSVRELSGELFF
TRBV28	TRBJ2-7	18	CASSLFRTSGAGGYEQYF
TRBV3-1	TRBJ2-5	18	CASSQLEDLSPREETQYF